The TCR beta chain described here comes from a study of cytomegalovirus exposure and HLA in healthy donors. Study results and caveats: In a later analysis, TCR association rates varied by HLA locus: DRB1 most, HLA-C fewest. More clonal expansion characterized HLA-associated TCR beta chains than equally common others in a later analysis. Certain sequence variants were highly shared and formed a cluster, and this cluster was likely a sequencing artifact. Some public TCRs appeared in many individuals, while most sequences were rare.

CDR1 WNHNN and CDR2 SYGVQD come from the germline V gene (reference sequence). Trimming took 10 bases from V and 5 from J; bases not matched to a gene: 13. This CDR3 contains 14 residues. Only a few counts were recorded for this clone. The antigen is unknown. PCR used 60 Vbeta primers and 13 Jbeta primers. Using immunoSEQ multiplex PCR, the repertoire was profiled, and TCRdb retains in-frame clones only, with some absent. The sample carries about 160,000 clones, around 79% recorded once. Sequenced input: PBMCs. The chain is built from TRBV10-1 and TRBJ1-2; 7 nucleotides align to TRBD1. This receptor was identified in a middle-aged man in good health and CMV-seronegative. This chain's CDR3 is CANQSRDRKYGYTF. CDR3 coding DNA: TGCGCCAACCAGAGCCGGGACAGAAAATATGGCTACACCTTC.